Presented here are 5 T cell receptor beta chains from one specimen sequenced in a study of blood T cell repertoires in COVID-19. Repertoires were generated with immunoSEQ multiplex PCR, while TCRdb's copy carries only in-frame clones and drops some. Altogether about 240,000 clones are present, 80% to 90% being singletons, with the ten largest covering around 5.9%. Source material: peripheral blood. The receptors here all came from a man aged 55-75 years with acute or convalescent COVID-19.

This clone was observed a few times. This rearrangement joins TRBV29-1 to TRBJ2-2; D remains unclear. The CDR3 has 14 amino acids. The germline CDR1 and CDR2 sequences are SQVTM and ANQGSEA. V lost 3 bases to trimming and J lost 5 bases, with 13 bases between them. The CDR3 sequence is CSVEAPASTGELFF. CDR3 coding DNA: TGCAGCGTTGAGGCACCCGCCTCGACCGGGGAGCTGTTTTTT.

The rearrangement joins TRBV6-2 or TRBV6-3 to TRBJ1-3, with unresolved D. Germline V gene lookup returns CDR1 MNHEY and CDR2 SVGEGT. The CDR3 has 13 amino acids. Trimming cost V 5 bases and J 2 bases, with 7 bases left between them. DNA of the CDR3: TGTGCCAGCAGTCCGGTAGCTGGAAACACCATATATTTT. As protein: CASSPVAGNTIYF.

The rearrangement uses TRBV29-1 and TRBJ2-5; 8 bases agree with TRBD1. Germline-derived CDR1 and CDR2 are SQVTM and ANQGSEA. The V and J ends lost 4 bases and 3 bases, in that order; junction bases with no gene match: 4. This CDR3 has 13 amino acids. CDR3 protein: CSVATGAKETQYF. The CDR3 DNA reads TGCAGCGTTGCGACAGGGGCGAAAGAGACCCAGTACTTC.

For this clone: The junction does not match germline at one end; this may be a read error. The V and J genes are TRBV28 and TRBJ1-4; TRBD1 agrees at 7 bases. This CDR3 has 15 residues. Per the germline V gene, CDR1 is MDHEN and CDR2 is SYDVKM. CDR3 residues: CASSPSGTANEKLFF. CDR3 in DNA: TGTGCCAGCAGCCCGTCCGGGACAGCTAATGAAAAGCTGTTTTTT.

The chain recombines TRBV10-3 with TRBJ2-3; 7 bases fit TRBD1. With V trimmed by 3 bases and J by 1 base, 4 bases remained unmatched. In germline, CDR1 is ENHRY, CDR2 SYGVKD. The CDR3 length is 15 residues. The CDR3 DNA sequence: TGTGCCATCAGTGACCAGGGGGTTGGCACAGATACGCAGTATTTT. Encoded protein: CAISDQGVGTDTQYF.